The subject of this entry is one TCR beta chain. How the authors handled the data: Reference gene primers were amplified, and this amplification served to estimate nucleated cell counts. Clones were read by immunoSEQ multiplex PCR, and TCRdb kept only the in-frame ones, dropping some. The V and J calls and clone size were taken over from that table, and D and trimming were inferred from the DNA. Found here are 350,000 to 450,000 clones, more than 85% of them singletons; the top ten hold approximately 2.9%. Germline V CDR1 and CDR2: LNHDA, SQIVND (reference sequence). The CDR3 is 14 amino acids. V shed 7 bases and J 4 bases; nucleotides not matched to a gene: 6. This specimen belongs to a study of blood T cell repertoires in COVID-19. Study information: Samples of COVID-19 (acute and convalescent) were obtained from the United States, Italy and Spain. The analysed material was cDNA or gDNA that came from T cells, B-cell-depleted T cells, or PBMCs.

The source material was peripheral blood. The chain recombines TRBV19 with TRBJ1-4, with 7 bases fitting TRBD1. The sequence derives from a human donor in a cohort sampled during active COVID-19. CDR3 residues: CASKKGTDNEKLFF. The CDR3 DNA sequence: TGTGCCAGTAAGAAGGGGACAGATAATGAAAAACTGTTTTTT.